The 5 T cell receptor beta chains below come from one sample, sequenced in a study of neurological immune-mediated disorders. TCRdb reprocessed the 5' RACE reads with MiXCR, giving one entry per CDR3 protein. The table shows around 68,000 distinct CDR3 sequences, with 4.1% occurring only once. The specimen was PBMCs. Receptors were obtained from a man aged 45-60 years with multiple sclerosis.

This clonotype was detected many times. The CDR3 here is CASQANTEAFF. The CDR3, as DNA: TGTGCCAGCCAAGCGAACACTGAAGCTTTCTTT. The chain combines TRBV6-5 with TRBJ1-1; D unresolved. V shed 8 bases and J shed 1 base, with 5 bases lying between them. The CDR3 length is 11 residues. Germline loops: CDR1 MNHEY, CDR2 SVGAGI.

For this clonotype: A much larger clonotype is one base distant, so this may be a read error. This rearrangement joins TRBV10-1 to TRBJ1-2, with TRBD1 identical over 8 bases. The CDR3 runs to 14 residues. V was pared by 3 bases and J by 11 bases, with 11 bases of the junction left unmatched. Germline V gene lookup returns CDR1 WNHNN and CDR2 SYGVQD (reference sequence). CDR3 bases: TGCGCCAGCAGTGACGCTACCGGGACAGGAAGATACACCTTC. Protein: CASSDATGTGRYTF.

This clonotype was counted at least ten times. The chain uses TRBV7-2 and TRBJ1-1; D possibly corresponds to TRBD1 (6 bases). Germline lookup yields CDR1 SGHTA and CDR2 FQGNSA. The V gene lost 0 bases and the J gene lost 3 bases, with 20 bases spanning the gap. The CDR3 has 18 amino acids. Here the CDR3 reads CASSLARSWDIGYTEAFF. DNA of the CDR3: TGTGCCAGCAGCTTAGCGCGAAGTTGGGACATTGGATACACTGAAGCTTTCTTT.

This clonotype occurred many times. The chain recombines TRBV5-1 with TRBJ2-2; 12 nucleotides agree with TRBD2. The CDR3 sequence is 17 residues long. The V gene end was trimmed by 3 bases and the J gene end by 2 bases; junction bases not matched to a gene: 5. Germline CDR1 is SGHRS and CDR2 is YFSETQ. CDR3 protein: CASSSLAGGTNTGELFF. Written as DNA, the CDR3 is TGCGCCAGCAGCTCTCTAGCGGGGGGGACCAACACCGGGGAGCTGTTTTTT.

This clonotype is classed as medium-sized. The rearrangement links TRBV7-2 to TRBJ1-6; 7 bases align to TRBD1. Germline values: CDR1 SGHTA, CDR2 FQGNSA. The CDR3 extends over 13 amino acids. The trim removed 2 bases at V and 9 bases at J, leaving 1 base unmatched. The CDR3 is CASSLNRGSPLHF. The CDR3 DNA reads TGTGCCAGCAGCTTAAACAGGGGTTCACCCCTCCACTTT. Based on the CDR3 plus reference TRBV7-2 and TRBJ1-6, the full variable domain is GAGVSQSPSNKVTEKGKDVELRCDPISGHTALYWYRQSLGQGLEFLIYFQGNSAPDKSGLPSDRFSAERTGGSVSTLTIQRTQQEDSAVYLCASSLNRGSPLHFGNGTRLTVT.